A selection of T cell receptor beta chains follows, all from one sample in a study of blood T cell repertoires in COVID-19. TCRdb keeps only in-frame clones here, not all; method: immunoSEQ multiplex PCR. The table has some 250,000 clones, around 90% seen once. Input material: peripheral blood. The receptors shown here come from a man between 60 and 75 years old who had recovered from COVID-19. Both conserved end residues are part of each CDR3. Each record gives: V gene, J gene, clone size, D gene, CDR3 DNA, CDR3 protein. A D gene is named only where the DNA matches it firmly. Rows give clone size only sometimes, using once, few, many, or a class for an expanded clone.

>TRBV5-1|TRBJ2-2|once|.
TGCGCCAGCAAACTAGGCCAGAACACCGGGGAGCTGTTTTTT
CASKLGQNTGELFF
>TRBV9|TRBJ2-5|.|.
TGTGCCAGCAGCCAGGCCTCTTGGGAGACCCAGTACTTC
CASSQASWETQYF
>TRBV2|TRBJ1-1|.|TRBD1
TGTGCCAGCAGAGCCGGGACAGGGAAGACTGAAGCTTTCTTT
CASRAGTGKTEAFF
>TRBV7-2|TRBJ1-5|once|.
TGTGCCAGCAGCTTGACGGGGGGGCCCAATCAGCCCCAGCATTTT
CASSLTGGPNQPQHF
>TRBV7-9|TRBJ2-4|.|.
TGTGCCAGCAGTTCCAACGACAGGAACGCCAAAAACATTCAGTACTTC
CASSSNDRNAKNIQYF
>TRBV18|TRBJ2-3|few|.
TGTGCCAGCTCACCACGTTGGGGGGGCCAGAGCACAGATACGCAGTATTTT
CASSPRWGGQSTDTQYF
>TRBV6-1|TRBJ1-6|.|.
TGTGCCAGCAGTGATTCGGGGGGCTCTAGTCAATCACCCCTCCACTTT
CASSDSGGSSQSPLHF
>TRBV19|TRBJ1-1|.|TRBD1
TGTGCCAGTAGTAGTGGACAGGAGAACACTGAAGCTTTCTTT
CASSSGQENTEAFF
>TRBV5-6|TRBJ2-2|.|.
TGTGCCAGCAGCTTGGGGCTTAACACCGGGGAGCTGTTTTTT
CASSLGLNTGELFF
>TRBV5-5|TRBJ1-5|.|TRBD1
TGTGCCAGCAGGTGGGGGACAGGGTCGGTACAGCCCCAGCATTTT
CASRWGTGSVQPQHF
>TRBV5-1|TRBJ1-5|.|TRBD1
TGCGCCAGCAGTGCCGGGACAGGTGATCAGCCCCAGCATTTT
CASSAGTGDQPQHF
>TRBV4-2|TRBJ2-6|.|.
TGTGCCAGCAGCCAAGATTGGAGATCTGGGGCCAACGTCCTGACTTTC
CASSQDWRSGANVLTF
>TRBV5-5|TRBJ2-4|.|TRBD1
TGTGCCAGCAGCCAGCCTCGCCAGGGGGTCGGGGCCAAAAACATTCAGTACTTC
CASSQPRQGVGAKNIQYF
>TRBV7-9|TRBJ1-2|.|.
TGTGCCAGCAGCTCTAAACTACAGGGAGACTTCCATGGCTACACCTTC
CASSSKLQGDFHGYTF
>TRBV11-2|TRBJ1-2|.|.
TGTGCCAGCAGCTTAGATTCAGGGAACGGCTATGGCTACACCTTC
CASSLDSGNGYGYTF
>TRBV6-6|TRBJ1-1|once|.
TGTGCCAGCAGTGACCAAGGAGGGCGAACGGCTGAAGCTTTCTTT
CASSDQGGRTAEAFF
>TRBV11-1|TRBJ2-5|.|.
TGTGCCAGCAGCCCCTGGAACCGGGGGGAGACCCAGTACTTC
CASSPWNRGETQYF
>TRBV29-1|TRBJ1-4|.|.
TGCAGCGTTCGAGACAGTGAAAAACTGTTTTTT
CSVRDSEKLFF
>TRBV24-1|TRBJ2-3|.|TRBD1
TGTGCCACCAGTGACACCAGGGGGCGCCCCCCAGATACGCAGTATTTT
CATSDTRGRPPDTQYF
>TRBV5-1|TRBJ2-3|.|.
TGCGCCAGCAGCCCCCGGTGGGATACGCAGTATTTT
CASSPRWDTQYF
>TRBV5-5|TRBJ1-6|few|.
TGTGCCAGCAGCTTCCGTACAGGCCCTTCACCCCTCCACTTT
CASSFRTGPSPLHF
>TRBV5-1|TRBJ2-3|.|TRBD2
TGCGCCAGCACCGGGGGGGCTTTGTATACGCAGTATTTT
CASTGGALYTQYF
>TRBV15|TRBJ1-6|.|.
TGTGCCACCAGCAGAGACAGGAACTCCTATAATTCACCCCTCCACTTT
CATSRDRNSYNSPLHF
>TRBV4-1|TRBJ2-2|.|.
TGCGCCAGCAGCCAATACGGACCGGGACACCAGAACACCGGGGAGCTGTTTTTT
CASSQYGPGHQNTGELFF
>TRBV6-5|TRBJ2-7|.|.
TGTGCCAGCAGTTTCGCATACAGCTCCTACGAGCAGTACTTC
CASSFAYSSYEQYF
>TRBV7-9|TRBJ2-1|.|TRBD2
TGTGCCAGCAGCTTAACTACCGAGCGGGGGTTAGGGTTCTTC
CASSLTTERGLGFF
>TRBV6-5|TRBJ1-1|.|.
TGTGCCAGCAACCTAATCCTGAACACTGAAGCTTTCTTT
CASNLILNTEAFF
>TRBV5-1|TRBJ2-1|.|TRBD2
TGCGCCAGCAGCTTACTAGCGGGGGGGTACAATGAGCAGTTCTTC
CASSLLAGGYNEQFF
>TRBV9|TRBJ2-3|once|.
TGTGCCAGCAGCGCCCGAGGGGGATTGGTCACCACAGATACGCAGTATTTT
CASSARGGLVTTDTQYF
>TRBV29-1|TRBJ1-2|.|.
TGCAGCGCTGTCCATGAGGGTGACTATGGCTACACCTTC
CSAVHEGDYGYTF
>TRBV12-5|TRBJ1-3|.|.
TGTGCTAGTGGTTTGGGACTGAGCTCTGGAAACACCATATATTTT
CASGLGLSSGNTIYF
>TRBV4-1|TRBJ2-3|.|TRBD2
TGCGCCAGCAGCCAAGAAACGGGGGGGAGGTCAGCAACGCAGTATTTT
CASSQETGGRSATQYF
>TRBV12-5|TRBJ2-2|few|.
TGTGCTAGTGGTTTCGGGGGGCAGGGCGGGGAGCTGTTTTTT
CASGFGGQGGELFF
>TRBV6-6|TRBJ1-2|.|TRBD1
TGTGCCAGCACCCTCAGGGGGGGCTACACCTTC
CASTLRGGYTF